A single sample is the source of the 3 T cell receptor beta chains below, sequenced in a study of T cell changes during pregnancy in multiple sclerosis. The repertoire was sequenced with immunoSEQ multiplex PCR; TCRdb's copy has only in-frame clones and lacks some. In the table there are fewer than 85,000 clones, almost 95% of which are singletons. This specimen consisted of peripheral blood, obtained in the third trimester of pregnancy. The source is a female donor in good health, enrolled as a control in a pregnancy study.

The chain carries TRBV27 and TRBJ2-1, with 14 positions matching TRBD2. The V and J ends lost 3 bases and 7 bases, in that order; junction bases with no gene match: 2. The CDR3 extends over 15 amino acids. Germline V gene sequence: CDR1 MNHEY, CDR2 SMNVEV (reference sequence). The DNA of the CDR3 is TGTGCCAGCAGTTTCGGGACTAGCGGGAGAAATGAGCAGTTCTTC. Translating it yields CASSFGTSGRNEQFF.

The chain uses TRBV11-3 and TRBJ1-1; D not resolved. CDR1 is SGHNT, CDR2 YENEEA, per germline. This CDR3 has 12 residues. V gave up 1 base and J gave up 5 bases, with 5 bases separating them. CDR3 coding DNA: TGTGCCAGCAGCTTAGGCCAGACTGAAGCTTTCTTT. Translated, it gives CASSLGQTEAFF. Full variable domain (outside the CDR3, taken from reference TRBV11-3 and TRBJ1-1): EAGVVQSPRYKIIEKKQPVAFWCNPISGHNTLYWYLQNLGQGPELLIRYENEEAVDDSQLPKDRFSAERLKGVDSTLKIQPAELGDSAVYLCASSLGQTEAFFGQGTRLTVV.

This clone was counted a few times. This chain connects TRBV15 to TRBJ2-7; D unclear. Germline V gene lookup returns CDR1 LNHNV and CDR2 YYDKDF (reference sequence). V was cut by 0 bases and J by 2 bases, with 8 bases left in between. CDR3 length equals 14 residues. CDR3 sequence: CATSRDLVTYEQYF. CDR3 bases: TGTGCCACCAGCAGAGACCTTGTTACCTACGAGCAGTACTTC.